One and the same sample provided the 19 T cell receptor beta chains below, sequenced in a study of CD8+ T cells in alopecia areata. Treatment in this sample: oral pan-JAK inhibitor, 5-10 mg twice daily. Extraction of RNA preceded its reverse transcription into cDNA, which served as the sequencing template. The protocol was immunoSEQ multiplex PCR, while the TCRdb copy is restricted to in-frame clones and leaves out a portion. The sample lists 95,000 to 100,000 clones, around 60% occurring once. This specimen consisted of CD8+ T cells sorted from blood, obtained at roughly week 55, from a patient treated with tofacitinib. These receptors originate from a human donor with alopecia areata.

This sequence joins TRBV6-5 and TRBJ2-5; 7 nucleotides match TRBD1. CDR1 and CDR2 (germline): MNHEY, SVGAGI. V lost 10 bases, J lost 6 bases, and 8 bases stayed unmatched. The CDR3 has 12 residues. In DNA form, the CDR3 reads TGTGCCACCTCACAGGGGAAGAAGACCCAGTACTTC. It is translated as CATSQGKKTQYF.

This chain links TRBV5-6 with TRBJ2-2, with 10 nucleotides matching TRBD2. The CDR3 spans 15 residues. The germline V gene has CDR1 SGHDT and CDR2 YYEEEE. After removal of 2 bases from V and 6 bases from J, the junction contained 4 bases not matched to a gene. CDR3 region: CASSFGTSVAGELFF. In DNA, the CDR3 is TGTGCCAGCAGCTTTGGGACTAGCGTCGCCGGGGAGCTGTTTTTT. The complete variable domain, with remaining parts taken from reference TRBV5-6 and TRBJ2-2, reads DAGVTQSPTHLIKTRGQQVTLRCSPKSGHDTVSWYQQALGQGPQFIFQYYEEEERQRGNFPDRFSGHQFPNYSSELNVNALLLGDSALYLCASSFGTSVAGELFFGEGSRLTVL.

Worth noting for this clone: Other DNA variants within this sample encode the same CDR3. The gene calls are TRBV27 and TRBJ1-2; D possibly corresponds to TRBD1 (5 bases). The CDR3 covers 13 residues. CDR1 is MNHEY, CDR2 SMNVEV, per germline (reference sequence). The V gene lost 0 bases and the J gene lost 6 bases, with 8 bases spanning the gap. DNA of the CDR3: TGTGCCAGCAGTTTATCGCCAGGGAATGGCTACACCTTC. Encoded protein: CASSLSPGNGYTF.

The rearrangement links TRBV27 to TRBJ2-1; 12 positions match TRBD2. The V and J ends lost 1 base and 9 bases, in that order; junction bases with no gene match: 16. The CDR3 runs 19 residues. Germline CDR1 is MNHEY and CDR2 is SMNVEV (reference sequence). As DNA, the CDR3 is TGTGCCAGCAGTTTATTGGGACCCACTAGCGGGGGGTCCGACGGTGAGCAGTTCTTC. Translation gives CASSLLGPTSGGSDGEQFF.

The rearrangement uses TRBV12-5 and TRBJ1-2; D remains unclear. Per germline, CDR1 LGHNT and CDR2 FRNRAP. The CDR3 extends over 14 amino acids. The V end was cut by 4 bases, the J end by 8 bases, with 17 bases between. The CDR3 loop is CASGSDVMKEGYTF. The CDR3 region has the DNA TGTGCTAGTGGTTCGGATGTCATGAAGGAGGGCTACACCTTC.

This clone was picked up a small number of times. V gene TRBV2 combines with J gene TRBJ2-2; no clear D. The germline V and J ends were trimmed by 7 bases and 5 bases, with 11 bases remaining between them. The CDR3 is 13 amino acids. Per the germline V gene, CDR1 is SNHLY and CDR2 is FYNNEI. CDR3 nucleotides: TGTGCCAGCAAAACCGAGAAAACCGGGGAGCTGTTTTTT. Residues: CASKTEKTGELFF. Full variable domain (outside the CDR3, taken from reference TRBV2 and TRBJ2-2): EPEVTQTPSHQVTQMGQEVILRCVPISNHLYFYWYRQILGQKVEFLVSFYNNEISEKSEIFDDQFSVERPDGSNFTLKIRSTKLEDSAMYFCASKTEKTGELFFGEGSRLTVL.

The chain links TRBV13 to TRBJ2-2; a weak D match, TRBD1 (6 bases). Germline V CDR1 and CDR2: PRHDT, FYEKMQ (reference sequence). There are 17 residues in the CDR3. V shed 1 base and J shed 0 bases, with 12 bases lying between them. The CDR3 loop is CASSLEVGQTNTGELFF. For the CDR3, the DNA is TGTGCCAGCAGCTTAGAAGTAGGACAGACGAACACCGGGGAGCTGTTTTTT.

This clone turned up a few times. This sample also contains other DNA sequences that code for the same CDR3. The chain joins TRBV5-1 to TRBJ1-1; D not certain. The germline V and J ends were trimmed by 0 bases and 1 base, with 4 bases remaining between them. The CDR3 is made up of 13 amino acids. CDR1 SGHRS and CDR2 YFSETQ come from the germline V gene. The CDR3 loop reads CASSLAPNTEAFF. DNA for the CDR3: TGCGCCAGCAGCTTGGCCCCGAACACTGAAGCTTTCTTT. The full variable domain, rest sourced from reference TRBV5-1 and TRBJ1-1, is KAGVTQTPRYLIKTRGQQVTLSCSPISGHRSVSWYQQTPGQGLQFLFEYFSETQRNKGNFPGRFSGRQFSNSRSEMNVSTLELGDSALYLCASSLAPNTEAFFGQGTRLTVV.

The chain carries TRBV29-1 and TRBJ1-4, with D uncertain. Trimming took off 2 bases at V and 7 bases at J, with 11 bases between the two ends. Looked up from germline, CDR1 is SQVTM and CDR2 is ANQGSEA. The CDR3 has 13 amino acids. The CDR3 DNA reads TGCAGCGTTGAACGAGGGAAAGCTGAAAAACTGTTTTTT. Translated, it gives CSVERGKAEKLFF.

The gene calls are TRBV9 and TRBJ2-2; 8 nucleotides line up with TRBD1. Germline CDR1 reads SGDLS; CDR2 reads YYNGEE. This CDR3 region has 17 residues. The V gene end was trimmed by 0 bases and the J gene end by 4 bases; junction bases not matched to a gene: 8. CDR3 bases: TGTGCCAGCAGCGTAGGAAGGGGACAGGCGACCACCGGGGAGCTGTTTTTT. It encodes CASSVGRGQATTGELFF.

The V call is TRBV29-1, the J call TRBJ1-1, with D possibly matching TRBD1 (6 bases). The length of the CDR3 is 13 residues. The V gene's germline CDR1 is SQVTM and CDR2 ANQGSEA. V gave up 3 bases and J gave up 0 bases, with 8 bases separating them. This CDR3 reads CSVEDSLNTEAFF. CDR3 DNA: TGCAGCGTTGAGGACAGCTTGAACACTGAAGCTTTCTTT. Supplemented by reference TRBV29-1 and TRBJ1-1, the full variable domain reads SAVISQKPSRDICQRGTSLTIQCQVDSQVTMMFWYRQQPGQSLTLIATANQGSEATYESGFVIDKFPISRPNLTFSTLTVSNMSPEDSSIYLCSVEDSLNTEAFFGQGTRLTVV.

The genes are TRBV2 and TRBJ1-5; 9 nucleotides match TRBD1. From germline, CDR1 is SNHLY and CDR2 FYNNEI. V was pared by 2 bases and J by 7 bases, with 12 bases of the junction left unmatched. The CDR3 has 17 residues. CDR3 in amino acids: CASSETLPGQGRQPQHF. CDR3 nucleotides: TGTGCCAGCAGTGAAACCCTTCCGGGACAGGGACGGCAGCCCCAGCATTTT. The complete variable domain, with remaining parts taken from reference TRBV2 and TRBJ1-5, reads EPEVTQTPSHQVTQMGQEVILRCVPISNHLYFYWYRQILGQKVEFLVSFYNNEISEKSEIFDDQFSVERPDGSNFTLKIRSTKLEDSAMYFCASSETLPGQGRQPQHFGDGTRLSIL.

The chain carries TRBV15 and TRBJ2-6; D might be TRBD2 (5 bases). Per the germline V gene, CDR1 is LNHNV and CDR2 is YYDKDF (reference sequence). The CDR3 consists of 17 residues. V was cut by 1 base and J by 0 bases, with 10 bases left in between. The CDR3 nucleotides are TGTGCCACCAGCAGAGTAGGGAGCCTCTCTGGGGCCAACGTCCTGACTTTC. This gives the protein CATSRVGSLSGANVLTF.

This clone is a singleton in its sample. The chain carries TRBV4-1 and TRBJ1-1; TRBD1 matches at 9 bases. V lost 5 bases and J lost 4; bases outside the gene matches: 5. Germline V gene lookup returns CDR1 MGHRA and CDR2 YSYEKL. CDR3 length equals 14 residues. CDR3 protein: CASSTGGAGTEAFF. For the CDR3, the DNA is TGCGCCAGCAGCACAGGGGGCGCCGGCACTGAAGCTTTCTTT.

This sequence joins TRBV2 and TRBJ1-1; 7 bases align to TRBD1. Unmatched junction bases numbered 13, after V lost 4 bases and J lost 2 bases. This CDR3 is built from 17 residues. Germline CDR1 SNHLY, CDR2 FYNNEI. The CDR3 coding sequence is TGTGCCAGCAGTGTTCCACCTGCAGGGGGATTAAACACTGAAGCTTTCTTT. As protein: CASSVPPAGGLNTEAFF.

The chain joins TRBV25-1 to TRBJ2-7, with D perhaps matching TRBD2 (7 bases). Germline CDR1 reads MGHDK; CDR2 reads SYGVNS. V was trimmed by 6 bases and J by 2 bases, leaving 17 bases between them. The CDR3 covers 15 residues. This CDR3 is CASSDIGGLTYEQYF. The DNA for the CDR3 is TGTGCCAGCAGCGATATCGGGGGGCTAACCTACGAGCAGTACTTC.

This clone was counted a few times. The chain joins TRBV27 to TRBJ2-7; 8 bases align to TRBD2. Germline CDR1 is MNHEY and CDR2 is SMNVEV (reference sequence). The CDR3 sequence is 17 residues long. V gave up 5 bases and J gave up 3 bases; unmatched junction bases: 15. The CDR3: CASSPGLAIPLSYEQYF. The CDR3 nucleotides are TGTGCCAGCAGTCCAGGACTAGCTATTCCTCTGAGCTACGAGCAGTACTTC.

This clone was found once. The chain combines TRBV4-1 with TRBJ1-4; no definite D call. Germline assignment: CDR1 MGHRA and CDR2 YSYEKL. CDR3 size: 16 residues. V lost 4 bases and J 0 bases, leaving 12 bases between the germline ends. The CDR3 coding sequence is TGCGCCAGCAGCCGCAGCCGGGTTGCAACTAATGAAAAACTGTTTTTT. It translates to CASSRSRVATNEKLFF.

About this clone itself: Germline is not matched at one junction end, which may reflect a read error. The V call is TRBV6-1, the J call TRBJ2-2, with no clear D. Germline lookup yields CDR1 MNHNS and CDR2 SASEGT. The CDR3 consists of 10 residues. The CDR3 nucleotides read TGTGCCACCAGTCGAGGGGAGCTGTTTTTT. This translates into CATSRGELFF.